What follows are 18 T cell receptor beta chains derived from one specimen sequenced in a study of human CD4 T cells and Enterobacteriaceae (dated by TCRdb to about 2020). Libraries were made using the immunoSEQ multiplex PCR assay. Held by TCRdb, this immuneACCESS table contains in-frame sequences only and omits some clones. Under half of the omission traces to an unresolved V gene where checked; the cause of the rest is unknown. The sample profile shows about 25,000 clones; more than 80% of them were found once. Of the sample, roughly 0.88% is held by the ten largest clones. Memory CD4+ T cells, defined as all CD4+ cells other than CD45RA+CCR7+CD95- naive cells, were FACS-sorted on a FACSAria III to a purity of over 98%. The sequencing sample was made of memory CD4+ T cells from blood. The sample's cell subset or site label, in plain terms: total memory CD4 T cells sorted directly ex vivo, unstimulated. Receptors originate from a human donor in good health.

J is TRBJ2-1 and V is TRBV5-1; perhaps TRBD2 as D (7 bases). V lost 7 bases and J 0 bases, leaving 11 bases between the germline ends. CDR3 length: 14 amino acids. CDR1 SGHRS and CDR2 YFSETQ come from the germline V gene. The CDR3, as DNA: TGCGCCAGCGGGAGGGGGAACTCCTACAATGAGCAGTTCTTC. It specifies CASGRGNSYNEQFF.

This chain connects TRBV4-2 to TRBJ1-4; 7 bases are shared with TRBD1. CDR3 length equals 19 residues. CDR1 and CDR2 from the germline V gene are LGHNA and YNFKEQ. Germline trimming cut 0 bases from V and 6 bases from J; bases unmatched to any gene: 16. The CDR3 sequence: CASSQDSPRGGRGDEKLFF. The CDR3 nucleotides read TGTGCCAGCAGCCAAGATTCCCCCAGGGGGGGCCGGGGAGATGAAAAACTGTTTTTT.

V is TRBV2 and J is TRBJ2-3; 13 positions agree with TRBD2. CDR1 and CDR2 from the germline V gene are SNHLY and FYNNEI. CDR3 length: 15 residues. V lost 7 bases and J lost 5; bases outside the gene matches: 6. The chain's CDR3 is CASTRLAGGGDTQYF. The CDR3 DNA sequence: TGTGCCAGCACTAGACTAGCGGGGGGAGGAGATACGCAGTATTTT.

The gene calls are TRBV9 and TRBJ1-3, with 8 bases identical to TRBD1. Germline assignment: CDR1 SGDLS and CDR2 YYNGEE. The CDR3 spans 19 residues. V gave up 0 bases and J gave up 0 bases; unmatched junction bases: 11. The CDR3 spells CASSVGVGTGFDSGNTIYF. The CDR3 nucleotides are TGTGCCAGCAGCGTAGGGGTGGGGACAGGTTTTGACTCTGGAAACACCATATATTTT.

On this clone: At one end the junction does not follow the germline gene, possibly because of a read error. The chain combines TRBV29-1 with TRBJ1-1, with 7 bases matching TRBD1. CDR3 length: 12 residues. Per the germline V gene, CDR1 is SQVTM and CDR2 is ANQGSEA. This chain's CDR3 is CSVEGGWTEAFF. The CDR3 nucleotides read TGCAGCGTGGAAGGGGGCTGGACTGAAGCTTTCTTT. The full variable domain, completed using reference TRBV29-1 and TRBJ1-1, is SAVISQKPSRDICQRGTSLTIQCQVDSQVTMMFWYRQQPGQSLTLIATANQGSEATYESGFVIDKFPISRPNLTFSTLTVSNMSPEDSSIYLCSVEGGWTEAFFGQGTRLTVV.

The chain carries TRBV28 and TRBJ1-2; TRBD1 matches 8 bases. The CDR3 is 14 amino acids. V shed 5 bases, J shed 8 bases, and the junction held 10 bases outside the gene matches. In germline, CDR1 is MDHEN, CDR2 SYDVKM. CDR3 coding DNA: TGTGCCAGCAGTCCGGGACAGGCCTCTTGGGGCTACACCTTC. Translating it yields CASSPGQASWGYTF.

This clone was picked up a small number of times. This rearrangement joins TRBV5-6 to TRBJ2-5; a weak D match, TRBD2 (6 bases). The ends were cut back, 0 bases at V and 5 bases at J, with 14 bases in the middle. CDR3 length: 15 residues. Germline CDR1 is SGHDT and CDR2 is YYEEEE. The DNA of the CDR3 is TGTGCCAGCAGCTTGGCGCCGACTAGAGGGGAGACCCAGTACTTC. Its translation: CASSLAPTRGETQYF.

The V call is TRBV5-1, the J call TRBJ2-7; D possibly corresponds to TRBD1 (6 bases). V lost 5 bases to trimming and J lost 2 bases, with 11 bases between them. Germline V CDR1 and CDR2: SGHRS, YFSETQ. CDR3 length: 13 residues. The CDR3 spells CASRGHPTYEQYF. The CDR3, as DNA: TGCGCCAGCAGGGGACACCCGACCTACGAGCAGTACTTC.

A single count supports this clone. J is TRBJ1-2 and V is TRBV19, with 7 bases matching TRBD1. The CDR3 contains 16 residues. The germline CDR1 and CDR2 sequences are LNHDA and SQIVND (reference sequence). Trimming cost V 5 bases and J 8 bases; bases outside gene matches: 17. This CDR3 reads CASSATTGRSGRGYTF. For the CDR3, the DNA is TGTGCCAGTAGTGCCACGACAGGGAGAAGCGGGCGCGGCTACACCTTC.

This clone was seen only once. The V call is TRBV6-6, the J call TRBJ2-5; D is perhaps TRBD2 (7 bases). V dropped 2 bases and J dropped 5 bases, with 18 bases sitting between them. Germline values: CDR1 MNHNY, CDR2 SVGAGI (reference sequence). The CDR3 runs to 16 residues. The CDR3 DNA reads as TGTGCCAGCAGTTACCCTCCTAGGGGGGGGCGCGAGACCCAGTACTTC. This gives the protein CASSYPPRGGRETQYF.

V usage is TRBV19 and J usage is TRBJ2-2; no firm D call. The V and J ends lost 3 bases and 1 base respectively, with 9 bases between them. CDR3 length: 15 amino acids. In germline, CDR1 is LNHDA, CDR2 SQIVND (reference sequence). CDR3 sequence reads: CASSISSGNTGELFF. The CDR3, as DNA: TGTGCCAGTAGTATTTCGTCCGGGAACACCGGGGAGCTGTTTTTT.

V usage is TRBV5-6 and J usage is TRBJ1-1, with D possibly being TRBD1 (5 bases). CDR3 length: 14 amino acids. V lost 3 bases, J lost 1 base, and 10 bases lay in between. Per germline, CDR1 SGHDT and CDR2 YYEEEE. The DNA of the CDR3 is TGTGCCAGCAGCTATATAACAGGGAACACTGAAGCTTTCTTT. It specifies CASSYITGNTEAFF.

A single count supports this clone. The chain joins TRBV5-5 to TRBJ2-2; TRBD2 aligns across 10 bases. V gave up 4 bases and J gave up 2 bases; unmatched junction bases: 8. The CDR3 extends over 17 amino acids. Germline lookup yields CDR1 SGHKS and CDR2 YYEKEE (reference sequence). For the CDR3, the DNA is TGTGCCAGCAGCCTCGGACTAGCGGAAATTAACACCGGGGAGCTGTTTTTT. Translated, it gives CASSLGLAEINTGELFF.

The chain joins TRBV4-2 to TRBJ1-3, with 9 bases lining up with TRBD1. This CDR3 is built from 16 residues. J was trimmed by 4 bases and V by 4 bases; bases with no gene match: 8. Germline CDR1 reads LGHNA; CDR2 reads YNFKEQ. The CDR3 coding sequence is TGTGCCAGCAGCCTCCGGGACAGGGAGCTCGGAAACACCATATATTTT. Translating it yields CASSLRDRELGNTIYF.

The CDR3 reads CASSLSRNGPYEQYF. The CDR3 nucleotides read TGTGCCAGCAGTTTATCGAGGAACGGCCCATACGAGCAGTACTTC. The chain uses TRBV27 and TRBJ2-7; D is unresolved. V dropped 0 bases and J dropped 4 bases, with 13 bases sitting between them. This CDR3 is 15 amino acids long. The germline V gene encodes CDR1 MNHEY and CDR2 SMNVEV (reference sequence).

This chain connects TRBV7-2 to TRBJ2-7; D not resolved. Trimming took 5 bases from V and 2 from J, leaving 16 bases between them. The CDR3 is 15 residues long. Germline values: CDR1 SGHTA, CDR2 FQGNSA. CDR3 residues: CASSLAHSSPYEQYF. For the CDR3, the DNA is TGTGCCAGCAGCCTTGCTCACTCATCACCCTACGAGCAGTACTTC.

The chain recombines TRBV7-2 with TRBJ1-1; D gene unclear. CDR1 SGHTA and CDR2 FQGNSA come from the germline V gene. The CDR3 consists of 14 residues. Trimming left V 0 bases short and J 5 bases short, with 10 bases between. The CDR3 bases are TGTGCCAGCAGCTTAGCGGTCCAAGGGACTGAAGCTTTCTTT. This translates into CASSLAVQGTEAFF.

V gene TRBV9 combines with J gene TRBJ2-5, with D possibly being TRBD2 (5 bases). This CDR3 is built from 17 residues. In germline, CDR1 is SGDLS, CDR2 YYNGEE. V was clipped by 0 bases and J by 1 base, with 16 bases between them. CDR3 in amino acids: CASSVAPQRSGQETQYF. The DNA for the CDR3 is TGTGCCAGCAGCGTAGCTCCCCAGCGGTCAGGCCAAGAGACCCAGTACTTC. The variable domain in full, with the rest retrieved from reference TRBV9 and TRBJ2-5, is DSGVTQTPKHLITATGQRVTLRCSPRSGDLSVYWYQQSLDQGLQFLIQYYNGEERAKGNILERFSAQQFPDLHSELNLSSLELGDSALYFCASSVAPQRSGQETQYFGPGTRLLVL.